Following are 20 T cell receptor beta chains from one sample sequenced in a study of blood T cell repertoires in COVID-19. Using immunoSEQ multiplex PCR, the repertoire was profiled, and TCRdb retains in-frame clones only, with some absent. The sample has around 330,000 clones; 88% are singletons. The sample taken for sequencing was peripheral blood. The receptors come from a woman aged 25 to 39 with COVID-19, enrolled during active disease.

The CDR3 sequence is CASIRQGAQNSPLHF. Written as DNA, the CDR3 is TGTGCCAGCATCCGACAGGGGGCTCAAAATTCACCCCTCCACTTT. The chain couples TRBV28 to TRBJ1-6; 10 nucleotides line up with TRBD1. After removal of 7 bases from V and 7 bases from J, the junction contained 7 bases not matched to a gene. Germline V gene data show CDR1 as MDHEN and CDR2 as SYDVKM. This CDR3 is built from 15 residues.

The rearrangement uses TRBV27 and TRBJ1-2; 7 nucleotides align to TRBD1. V lost 0 bases, J lost 7 bases, and 5 bases stayed unmatched. The CDR3 consists of 14 residues. Germline CDR1 is MNHEY and CDR2 is SMNVEV (reference sequence). CDR3 sequence (DNA): TGTGCCAGCAGTTTATCAGGAGGGGGCGTTGGCTACACCTTC. Translation: CASSLSGGGVGYTF.

The CDR3 reads CASSSPAGIPNYGYTF. Written as DNA, the CDR3 is TGTGCCAGCAGTTCTCCGGCAGGAATCCCTAACTATGGCTACACCTTC. The J gene is TRBJ1-2, the V gene TRBV6-2 or TRBV6-3; D not certain. CDR1 and CDR2 from the germline V gene are MNHEY and SVGEGT. CDR3 length equals 16 residues. V lost 4 bases and J 0 bases, leaving 15 bases between the germline ends.

In regard to this clone: In the same sample, other DNA sequences code for this CDR3. The chain carries TRBV5-5 and TRBJ1-1; a weak D match, TRBD1 (6 bases). The germline V gene encodes CDR1 SGHKS and CDR2 YYEKEE (reference sequence). V lost 2 bases to trimming and J lost 3 bases, with 8 bases between them. The CDR3 spans 13 residues. This CDR3 is CASSLQGDTEAFF. In nucleotides, the CDR3 is TGTGCCAGCAGCTTACAGGGAGACACTGAAGCTTTCTTT. The whole variable domain, remainder taken from reference TRBV5-5 and TRBJ1-1, is DAGVTQSPTHLIKTRGQQVTLRCSPISGHKSVSWYQQVLGQGPQFIFQYYEKEERGRGNFPDRFSARQFPNYSSELNVNALLLGDSALYLCASSLQGDTEAFFGQGTRLTVV.

V usage is TRBV6-5 and J usage is TRBJ1-1; TRBD1 matches at 8 bases. This CDR3 region has 15 residues. Per the germline V gene, CDR1 is MNHEY and CDR2 is SVGAGI. V gave up 7 bases and J gave up 1 base; unmatched junction bases: 8. This chain's CDR3 is CASIRGGTGNTEAFF. CDR3 nucleotides: TGTGCCAGCATACGAGGAGGGACAGGGAACACTGAAGCTTTCTTT.

This sequence joins TRBV6-6 and TRBJ1-2; D not certain. V lost 6 bases to trimming and J lost 8 bases, with 25 bases between them. Germline V lookup: CDR1 MNHNY, CDR2 SVGAGI (reference sequence). The CDR3 sequence is 16 residues long. The CDR3 is CASSDPMQAPSRGYTF. CDR3 nucleotide sequence: TGTGCCAGCAGCGACCCAATGCAGGCACCAAGTAGGGGCTACACCTTC.

The gene calls are TRBV6-5 and TRBJ2-7; 7 nucleotides agree with TRBD2. The J segment lost 3 bases and the V segment lost 7 bases, leaving 9 bases of the junction unmatched. This CDR3 has 14 residues. Germline CDR1 is MNHEY and CDR2 is SVGAGI. The CDR3 protein is CASTKSGTVYEQYV. CDR3 bases: TGTGCCAGCACCAAAAGCGGGACTGTCTACGAGCAGTACGTC.

The rearrangement uses TRBV28 and TRBJ2-7; 9 bases map to TRBD1. The CDR3 contains 14 residues. J was trimmed by 3 bases and V by 2 bases; bases with no gene match: 2. Germline lookup yields CDR1 MDHEN and CDR2 SYDVKM. The DNA for the CDR3 is TGTGCCAGCAGTTTAGGACAGGGGTACTACGAGCAGTACTTC. This sequence encodes CASSLGQGYYEQYF.

The chain links TRBV10-2 to TRBJ2-7, with 7 bases aligning to TRBD1. The V gene's germline CDR1 is WSHSY and CDR2 SAAADI. The CDR3 spans 14 residues. J was trimmed by 5 bases and V by 3 bases; bases with no gene match: 7. CDR3 sequence reads: CASSDPTGVNEQYF. The CDR3 DNA is TGCGCCAGCAGTGACCCTACAGGGGTAAACGAGCAGTACTTC.

This chain uses TRBV5-4 with TRBJ2-3; 10 nucleotides align to TRBD2. V was pared by 2 bases and J by 6 bases, with 9 bases of the junction left unmatched. CDR3 size: 16 residues. CDR1 and CDR2 (germline): SGHNT, YYREEE (reference sequence). The CDR3 sequence is CASSFPKAGGPDTQYF. In nucleotides, the CDR3 is TGTGCCAGCAGCTTCCCTAAAGCGGGGGGGCCGGATACGCAGTATTTT.

V is TRBV18 and J is TRBJ1-1; D perhaps matches TRBD1 (6 bases). Trimming removed 3 bases from V and 5 bases from J, with 19 bases in between. CDR3 size: 16 residues. Germline CDR1 reads KGHSH; CDR2 reads LQKENI. CDR3 amino acids: CASSPFAGGTRTEAFF. The CDR3 bases are TGTGCCAGCTCACCGTTTGCTGGGGGCACGAGGACTGAAGCTTTCTTT.

This clone showed up just once. This chain connects TRBV6-1 to TRBJ1-1, with 10 bases that match TRBD1. From germline, CDR1 is MNHNS and CDR2 SASEGT. The V segment lost 0 bases and the J segment 11 bases; nucleotides outside the gene matches: 9. There are 15 residues in the CDR3. The CDR3 DNA follows: TGTGCCAGCAGTGAAGCGATTTCGGGACAGGGGTTGGCTTTCTTT. Encoded protein: CASSEAISGQGLAFF.

The gene calls are TRBV12-3 or TRBV12-4 and TRBJ1-1; D is ambiguous. The CDR3 length is 12 residues. The V end was cut by 5 bases, the J end by 7 bases, with 11 bases between. The CDR3, as DNA: TGTGCCAGCAGTCCCGGCGGGGATGAAGCTTTCTTT. Translated: CASSPGGDEAFF.

CDR3 bases: TGTGCCACTGCCCCCGGGACAGGGGGCGTTCAGCCCCAGCATTTT. Its translation is CATAPGTGGVQPQHF. The chain has TRBV10-3 and TRBJ1-5; TRBD1 aligns across 12 bases. Trimming took 10 bases from V and 6 from J; bases not matched to a gene: 10. Germline V gene lookup returns CDR1 ENHRY and CDR2 SYGVKD. This CDR3 comprises 15 residues.

The V and J genes are TRBV11-1 and TRBJ2-3, with a weak D call TRBD2 (6 bases). The CDR3 totals 16 residues. V was trimmed by 5 bases and J by 2 bases, leaving 17 bases between them. CDR1 is SGHAT and CDR2 is FQDESV in the germline V gene (reference sequence). The CDR3 nucleotides read TGTGCCAGCAGCCCCGAGGGTAGCGGAATCACAGATACGCAGTATTTT. Translating gives CASSPEGSGITDTQYF.

This clone was observed a single time. The chain joins TRBV11-3 to TRBJ2-1; tentatively, D is TRBD2 (7 bases). Germline CDR1 reads SGHNT; CDR2 reads YENEEA. V shed 5 bases and J shed 8 bases, with 13 bases lying between them. The length of the CDR3 is 13 residues. The CDR3 DNA reads as TGTGCCAGCAGCCCGGTAGGGGGGGATGAGCAGTTCTTC. It specifies CASSPVGGDEQFF.

The gene calls are TRBV11-3 and TRBJ2-2, with TRBD2 identical over 7 bases. The V segment lost 6 bases and the J segment 3 bases; nucleotides outside the gene matches: 7. The CDR3 covers 15 residues. Per the germline V gene, CDR1 is SGHNT and CDR2 is YENEEA. The CDR3 DNA follows: TGTGCCAGCAGAATGAGGGGAGGGGACACCGGGGAGCTGTTTTTT. It specifies CASRMRGGDTGELFF.

V gene TRBV18 combines with J gene TRBJ1-2; 8 positions match TRBD1. This CDR3 contains 14 residues. Per germline, CDR1 KGHSH and CDR2 LQKENI. The V segment lost 4 bases and the J segment 9 bases; nucleotides outside the gene matches: 10. CDR3 sequence: CASSQRQGCPCYTF. As DNA, the CDR3 is TGTGCCAGCTCACAGAGACAGGGGTGCCCTTGCTACACCTTC.

This clone was detected only once. The chain carries TRBV28 and TRBJ1-3; unclear D gene. Trimming took 4 bases from V and 2 from J, leaving 9 bases between them. This CDR3 contains 14 residues. Germline CDR1 reads MDHEN; CDR2 reads SYDVKM. The CDR3 region is CASSSPGTGNTIYF. Here the CDR3 DNA reads TGTGCCAGCAGTTCCCCCGGGACTGGAAACACCATATATTTT.

The table lists this clone with a few counts. The rearrangement links TRBV10-3 to TRBJ1-1; D is ambiguous. The CDR3 contains 13 residues. Germline assignment: CDR1 ENHRY and CDR2 SYGVKD. Trimming took off 8 bases at V and 10 bases at J, with 20 bases between the two ends. As DNA, the CDR3 is TGTGCCATCTCCGATCATACTACTTTAAGAGCTTTCTTT. It encodes CAISDHTTLRAFF.